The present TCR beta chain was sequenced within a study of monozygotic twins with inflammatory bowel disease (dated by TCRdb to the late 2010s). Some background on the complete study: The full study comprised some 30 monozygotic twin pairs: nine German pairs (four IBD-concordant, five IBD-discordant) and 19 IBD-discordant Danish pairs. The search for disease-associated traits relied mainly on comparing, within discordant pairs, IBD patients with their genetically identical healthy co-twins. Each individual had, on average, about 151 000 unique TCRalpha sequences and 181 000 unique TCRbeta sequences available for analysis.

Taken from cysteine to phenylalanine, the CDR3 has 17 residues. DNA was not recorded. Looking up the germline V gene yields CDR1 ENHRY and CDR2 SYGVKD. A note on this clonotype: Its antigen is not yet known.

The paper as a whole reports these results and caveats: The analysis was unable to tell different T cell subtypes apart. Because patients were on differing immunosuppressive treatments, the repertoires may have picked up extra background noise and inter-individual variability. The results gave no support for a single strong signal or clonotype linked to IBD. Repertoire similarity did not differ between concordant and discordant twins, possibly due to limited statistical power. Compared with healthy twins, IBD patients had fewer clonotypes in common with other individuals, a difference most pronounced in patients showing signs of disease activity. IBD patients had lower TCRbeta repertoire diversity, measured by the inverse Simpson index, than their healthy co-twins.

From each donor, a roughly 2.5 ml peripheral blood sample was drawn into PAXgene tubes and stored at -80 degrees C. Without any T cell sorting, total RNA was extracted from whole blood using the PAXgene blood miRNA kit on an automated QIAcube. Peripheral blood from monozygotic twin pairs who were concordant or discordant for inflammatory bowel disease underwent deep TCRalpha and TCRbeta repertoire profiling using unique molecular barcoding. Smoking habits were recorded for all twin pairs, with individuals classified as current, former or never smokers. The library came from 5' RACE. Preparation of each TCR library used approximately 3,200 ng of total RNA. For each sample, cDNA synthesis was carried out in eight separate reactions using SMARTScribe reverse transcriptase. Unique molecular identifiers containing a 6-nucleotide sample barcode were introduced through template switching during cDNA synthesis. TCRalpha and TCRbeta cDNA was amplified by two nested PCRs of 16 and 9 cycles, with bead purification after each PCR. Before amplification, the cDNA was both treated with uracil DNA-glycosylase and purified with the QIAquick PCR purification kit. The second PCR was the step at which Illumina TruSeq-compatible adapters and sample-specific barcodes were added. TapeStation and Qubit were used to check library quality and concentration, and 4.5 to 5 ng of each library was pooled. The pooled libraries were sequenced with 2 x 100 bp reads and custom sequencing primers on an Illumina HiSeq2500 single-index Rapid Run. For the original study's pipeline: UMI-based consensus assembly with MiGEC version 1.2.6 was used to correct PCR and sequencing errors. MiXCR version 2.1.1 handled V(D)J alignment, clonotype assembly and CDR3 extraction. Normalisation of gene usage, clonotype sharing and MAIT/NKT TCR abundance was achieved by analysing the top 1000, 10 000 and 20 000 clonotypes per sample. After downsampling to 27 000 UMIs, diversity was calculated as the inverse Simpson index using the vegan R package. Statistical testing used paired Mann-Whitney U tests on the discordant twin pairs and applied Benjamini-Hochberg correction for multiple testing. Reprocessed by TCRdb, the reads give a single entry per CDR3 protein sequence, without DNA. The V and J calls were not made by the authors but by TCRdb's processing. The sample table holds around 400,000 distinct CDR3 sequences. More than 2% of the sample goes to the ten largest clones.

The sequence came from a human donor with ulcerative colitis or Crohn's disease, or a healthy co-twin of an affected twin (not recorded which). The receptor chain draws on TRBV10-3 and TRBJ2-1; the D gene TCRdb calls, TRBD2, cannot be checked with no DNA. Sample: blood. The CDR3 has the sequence CAISNPILAGVYNEQFF.